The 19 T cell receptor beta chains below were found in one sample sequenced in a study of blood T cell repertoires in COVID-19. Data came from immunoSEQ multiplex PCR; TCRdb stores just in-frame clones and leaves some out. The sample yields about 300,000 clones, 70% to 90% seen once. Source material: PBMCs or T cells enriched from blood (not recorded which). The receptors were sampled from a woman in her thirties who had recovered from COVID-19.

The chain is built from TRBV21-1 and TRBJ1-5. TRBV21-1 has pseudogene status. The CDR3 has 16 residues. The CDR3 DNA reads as TGTGCCAGCAACAAAAATGTTGACTGGGTCAATCAGCCCCAGCATTTT. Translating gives CASNKNVDWVNQPQHF.

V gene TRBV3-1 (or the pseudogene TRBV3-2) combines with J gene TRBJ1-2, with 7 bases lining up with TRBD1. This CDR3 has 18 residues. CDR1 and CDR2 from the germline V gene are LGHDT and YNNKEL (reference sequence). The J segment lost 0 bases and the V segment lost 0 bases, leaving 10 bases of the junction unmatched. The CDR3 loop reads CASSQDPKTGTTNYGYTF. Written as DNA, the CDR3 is TGTGCCAGCAGCCAAGATCCAAAGACAGGGACCACTAACTATGGCTACACCTTC.

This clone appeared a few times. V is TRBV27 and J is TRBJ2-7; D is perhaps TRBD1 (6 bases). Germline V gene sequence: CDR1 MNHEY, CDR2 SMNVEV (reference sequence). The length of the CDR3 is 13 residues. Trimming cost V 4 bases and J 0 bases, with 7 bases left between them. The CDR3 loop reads CASSWDNSYEQYF. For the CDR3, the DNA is TGTGCCAGCAGTTGGGACAACTCCTACGAGCAGTACTTC.

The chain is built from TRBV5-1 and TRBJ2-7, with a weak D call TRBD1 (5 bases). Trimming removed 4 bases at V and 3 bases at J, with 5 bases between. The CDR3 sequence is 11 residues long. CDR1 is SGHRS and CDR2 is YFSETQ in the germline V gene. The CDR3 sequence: CASSDSYEQYF. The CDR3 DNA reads TGCGCCAGCAGCGACAGCTACGAGCAGTACTTC.

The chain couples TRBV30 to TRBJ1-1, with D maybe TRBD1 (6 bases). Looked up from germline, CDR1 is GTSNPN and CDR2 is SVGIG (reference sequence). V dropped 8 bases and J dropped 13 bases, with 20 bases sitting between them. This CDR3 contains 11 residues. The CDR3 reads CAGGLGGGGFF. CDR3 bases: TGTGCCGGAGGATTGGGGGGGGGCGGTTTCTTT.

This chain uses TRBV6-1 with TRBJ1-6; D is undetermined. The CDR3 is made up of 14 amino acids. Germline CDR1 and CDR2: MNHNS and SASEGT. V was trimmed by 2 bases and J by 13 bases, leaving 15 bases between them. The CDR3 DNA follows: TGTGCCAGCAGTGAATTGTGGGCCCTCGATCCCCTCCACTTT. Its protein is CASSELWALDPLHF.

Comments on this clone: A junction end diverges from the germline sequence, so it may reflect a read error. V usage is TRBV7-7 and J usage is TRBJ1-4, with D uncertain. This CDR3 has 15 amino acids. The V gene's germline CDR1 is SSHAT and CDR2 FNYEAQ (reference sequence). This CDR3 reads CASSLGRDFHEKLFF. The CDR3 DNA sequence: TGTGCTAGCAGCTTAGGGCGGGATTTTCATGAAAAACTGTTTTTT.

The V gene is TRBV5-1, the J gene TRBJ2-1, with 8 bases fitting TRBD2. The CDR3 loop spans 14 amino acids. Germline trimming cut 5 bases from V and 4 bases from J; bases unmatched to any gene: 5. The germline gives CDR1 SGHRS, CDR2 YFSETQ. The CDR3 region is CASRDSGAYNEQFF. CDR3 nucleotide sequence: TGCGCCAGCAGGGATAGCGGGGCTTACAATGAGCAGTTCTTC.

This CDR3 is CASSIPVGAGNQPQHF. The DNA of the CDR3 is TGTGCCAGTAGTATTCCGGTTGGGGCAGGTAATCAGCCCCAGCATTTT. V and J are TRBV19 and TRBJ1-5, with D tentatively TRBD1 (5 bases). The CDR3 is made up of 16 amino acids. The V gene's germline CDR1 is LNHDA and CDR2 SQIVND (reference sequence). Trimming pared 3 bases from V and 4 bases from J, leaving 16 bases between.

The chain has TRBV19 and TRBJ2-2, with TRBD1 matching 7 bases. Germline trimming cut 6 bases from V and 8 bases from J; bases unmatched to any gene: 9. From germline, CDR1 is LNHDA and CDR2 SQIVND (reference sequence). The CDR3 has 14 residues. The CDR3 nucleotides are TGTGCCAGTAGGAGGGGGCTGACGTTTGGGGAGCTGTTTTTT. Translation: CASRRGLTFGELFF. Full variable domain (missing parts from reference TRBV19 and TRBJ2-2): DGGITQSPKYLFRKEGQNVTLSCEQNLNHDAMYWYRQDPGQGLRLIYYSQIVNDFQKGDIAEGYSVSREKKESFPLTVTSAQKNPTAFYLCASRRGLTFGELFFGEGSRLTVL.

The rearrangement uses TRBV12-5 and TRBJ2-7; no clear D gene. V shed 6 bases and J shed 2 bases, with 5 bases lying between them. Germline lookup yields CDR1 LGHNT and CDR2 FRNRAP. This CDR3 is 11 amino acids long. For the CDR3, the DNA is TGTGCTAGTGGCCTTGCCTACGAGCAGTACTTC. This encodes CASGLAYEQYF.

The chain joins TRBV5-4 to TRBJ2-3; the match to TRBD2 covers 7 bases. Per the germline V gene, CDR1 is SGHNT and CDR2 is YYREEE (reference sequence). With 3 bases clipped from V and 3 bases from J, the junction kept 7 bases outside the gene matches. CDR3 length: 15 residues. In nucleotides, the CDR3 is TGTGCCAGCAGCTCGGGAGGCGGGGATACAGATACGCAGTATTTT. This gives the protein CASSSGGGDTDTQYF.

The CDR3, as DNA: TGCGCCAGCAGCTTTCAGGGGAGAGCTGGGGCCAACGTCCTGACTTTC. It encodes CASSFQGRAGANVLTF. This chain uses TRBV5-1 with TRBJ2-6; D is possibly TRBD1 (6 bases). V was trimmed by 2 bases and J by 2 bases, leaving 11 bases between them. This CDR3 has 16 residues. Germline lookup yields CDR1 SGHRS and CDR2 YFSETQ.

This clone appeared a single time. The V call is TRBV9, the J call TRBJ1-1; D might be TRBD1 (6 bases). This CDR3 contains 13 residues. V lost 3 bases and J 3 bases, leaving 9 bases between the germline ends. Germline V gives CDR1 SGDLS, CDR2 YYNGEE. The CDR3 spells CASSDTGHTEAFF. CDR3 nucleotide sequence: TGTGCCAGCAGCGACACAGGGCACACTGAAGCTTTCTTT.

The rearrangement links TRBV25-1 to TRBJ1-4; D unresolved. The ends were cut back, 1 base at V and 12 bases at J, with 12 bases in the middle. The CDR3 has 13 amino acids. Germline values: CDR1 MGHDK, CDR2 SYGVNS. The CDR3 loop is CASSEWRSEELFF. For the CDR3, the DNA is TGTGCCAGCAGTGAATGGAGGAGCGAGGAACTGTTTTTT. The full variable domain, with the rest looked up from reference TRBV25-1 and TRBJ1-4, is EADIYQTPRYLVIGTGKKITLECSQTMGHDKMYWYQQDPGMELHLIHYSYGVNSTEKGDLSSESTVSRIRTEHFPLTLESARPSHTSQYLCASSEWRSEELFFGSGTQLSVL.

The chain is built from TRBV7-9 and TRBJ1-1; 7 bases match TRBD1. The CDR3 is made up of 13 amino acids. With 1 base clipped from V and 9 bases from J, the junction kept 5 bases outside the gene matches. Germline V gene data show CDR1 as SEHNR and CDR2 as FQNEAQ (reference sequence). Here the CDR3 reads CASSLVQGFQAFF. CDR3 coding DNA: TGTGCCAGCAGCTTAGTACAGGGGTTTCAAGCTTTCTTT.

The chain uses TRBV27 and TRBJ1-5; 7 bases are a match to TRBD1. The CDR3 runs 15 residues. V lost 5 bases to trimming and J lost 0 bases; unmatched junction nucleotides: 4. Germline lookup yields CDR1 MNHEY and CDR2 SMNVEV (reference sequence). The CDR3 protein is CASSERGLSNQPQHF. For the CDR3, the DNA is TGTGCCAGCAGTGAGAGGGGGCTTAGCAATCAGCCCCAGCATTTT.

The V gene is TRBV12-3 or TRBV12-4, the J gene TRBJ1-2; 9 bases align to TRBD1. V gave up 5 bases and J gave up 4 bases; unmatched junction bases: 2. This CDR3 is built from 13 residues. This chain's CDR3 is CASSRGQGYGYTF. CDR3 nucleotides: TGTGCCAGCAGTCGGGGACAGGGCTATGGCTACACCTTC.

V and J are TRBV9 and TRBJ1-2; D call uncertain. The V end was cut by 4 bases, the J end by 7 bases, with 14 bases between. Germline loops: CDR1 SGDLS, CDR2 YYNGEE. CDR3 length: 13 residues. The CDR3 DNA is TGTGCCAGCAGCCCCCGAGGGCCCCTTGGCTACACCTTC. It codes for CASSPRGPLGYTF.